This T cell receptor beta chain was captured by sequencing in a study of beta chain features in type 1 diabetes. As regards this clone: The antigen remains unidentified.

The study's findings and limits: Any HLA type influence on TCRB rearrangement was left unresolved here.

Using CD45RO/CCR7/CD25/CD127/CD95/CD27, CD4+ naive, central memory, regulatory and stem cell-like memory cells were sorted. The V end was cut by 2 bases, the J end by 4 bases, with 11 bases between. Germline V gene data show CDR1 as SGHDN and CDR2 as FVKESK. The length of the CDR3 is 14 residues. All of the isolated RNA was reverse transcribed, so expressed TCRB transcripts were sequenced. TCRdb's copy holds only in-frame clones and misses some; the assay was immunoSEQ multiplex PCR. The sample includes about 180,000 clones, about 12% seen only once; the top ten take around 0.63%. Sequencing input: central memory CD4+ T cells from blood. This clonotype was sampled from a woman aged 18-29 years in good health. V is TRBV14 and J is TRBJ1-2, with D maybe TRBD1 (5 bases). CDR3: CASSQRGQLYGYTF. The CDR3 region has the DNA TGTGCCAGCAGCCAAAGGGGCCAACTCTATGGCTACACCTTC.